This T cell receptor (beta chain) comes out of a study of ipilimumab plus nivolumab after autologous stem cell transplantation. TCRdb's table, derived via immunoSEQ multiplex PCR, lists solely in-frame clones and lacks some. The data show over 80,000 clones, with approximately 83% seen just once and less than 2.5% held by the top ten. The TCR sequence derives from a male donor with diffuse large B-cell lymphoma. Sample: PBMCs, taken in a trial of ipilimumab plus nivolumab as post-transplant consolidation.

CDR3 bases: TGCGCCAGCAGAGAAAATAATGAAAAACTGTTTTTT. Translating it yields CASRENNEKLFF. This sequence joins TRBV5-1 and TRBJ1-4; D ambiguous. V was pared by 5 bases and J by 4 bases, with 6 bases between. CDR1 is SGHRS, CDR2 YFSETQ, per germline. The CDR3 has 12 residues.